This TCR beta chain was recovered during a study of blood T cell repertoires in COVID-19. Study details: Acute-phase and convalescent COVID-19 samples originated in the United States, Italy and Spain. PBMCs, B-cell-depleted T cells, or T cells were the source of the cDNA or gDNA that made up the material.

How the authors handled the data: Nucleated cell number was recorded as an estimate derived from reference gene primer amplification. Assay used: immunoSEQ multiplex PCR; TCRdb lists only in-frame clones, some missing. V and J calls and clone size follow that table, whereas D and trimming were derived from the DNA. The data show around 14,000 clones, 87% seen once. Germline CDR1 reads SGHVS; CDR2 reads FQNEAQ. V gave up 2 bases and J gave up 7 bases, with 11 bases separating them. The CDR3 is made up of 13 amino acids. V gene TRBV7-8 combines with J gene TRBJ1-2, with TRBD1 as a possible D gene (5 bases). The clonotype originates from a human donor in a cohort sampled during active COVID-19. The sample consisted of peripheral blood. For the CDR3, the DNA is TGTGCCAGCAGCTTAATTGGGGGAGGTGGCTACACCTTC. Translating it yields CASSLIGGGGYTF. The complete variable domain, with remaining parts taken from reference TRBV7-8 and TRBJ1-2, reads GAGVSQSPRYKVAKRGQDVALRCDPISGHVSLFWYQQALGQGPEFLTYFQNEAQLDKSGLPSDRFFAERPEGSVSTLKIQRTQQEDSAVYLCASSLIGGGGYTFGSGTRLTVV.